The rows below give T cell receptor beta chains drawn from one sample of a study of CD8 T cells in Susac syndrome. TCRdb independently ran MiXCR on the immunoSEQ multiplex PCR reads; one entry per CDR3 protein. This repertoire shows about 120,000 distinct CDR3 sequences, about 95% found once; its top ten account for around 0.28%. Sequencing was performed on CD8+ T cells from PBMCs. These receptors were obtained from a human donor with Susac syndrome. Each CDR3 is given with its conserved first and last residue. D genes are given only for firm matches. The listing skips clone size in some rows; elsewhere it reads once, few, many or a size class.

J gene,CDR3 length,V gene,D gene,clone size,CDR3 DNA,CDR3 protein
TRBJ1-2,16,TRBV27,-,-,TGTGCCAGCAGCCCAAAGCAGGGGTGGACTAACTATGGCTACACCTTC,CASSPKQGWTNYGYTF
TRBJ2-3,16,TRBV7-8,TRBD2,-,TGTGCCAGCAGCTTAGAAGGGAGCGGGGGGTCAGATACGCAGTATTTT,CASSLEGSGGSDTQYF
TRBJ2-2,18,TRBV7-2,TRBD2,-,TGTGCCAGCAGCTTATCACTAGCGGGGGGGATTAACACCGGGGAGCTGTTTTTT,CASSLSLAGGINTGELFF
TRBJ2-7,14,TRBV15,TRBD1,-,TGTGCCACCAGTTGGGACAGGGAGTCCTACGAGCAGTACTTC,CATSWDRESYEQYF
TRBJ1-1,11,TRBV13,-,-,TGTGCCAGCAGGGGTCGGTGGGAAGCTTTCTTT,CASRGRWEAFF
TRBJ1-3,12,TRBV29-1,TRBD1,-,TGCAGCGTGCAGGGGGCCGGAAACACCATATATTTT,CSVQGAGNTIYF
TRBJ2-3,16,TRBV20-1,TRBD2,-,TGCAGTGCTAGAGATTCAGCGGGGGCCTACACAGATACGCAGTATTTT,CSARDSAGAYTDTQYF
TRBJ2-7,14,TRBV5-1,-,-,TGCGCCAGCAGCTTGGAGAGGACAGTCTTGGAGCAGTACTTC,CASSLERTVLEQYF
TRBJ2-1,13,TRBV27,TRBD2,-,TGTGCCAGCAGCCCAGCGGGGTTCCCAGGGAGGGTCTTC,CASSPAGFPGRVF
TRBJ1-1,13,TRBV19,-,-,TGTGCCAGTAGTATGGGGGCGAACACTGAAGCTTTCTTT,CASSMGANTEAFF
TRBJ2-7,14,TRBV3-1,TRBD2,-,TGTGCCAGCAGCCAAGATCCAGGCGGGAGCGAGCAGTACTTC,CASSQDPGGSEQYF
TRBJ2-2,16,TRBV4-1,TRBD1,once,TGCGCCAGCAGCCACCAGGGACAGGTGAACACCGGGGAGCTGTTTTTT,CASSHQGQVNTGELFF
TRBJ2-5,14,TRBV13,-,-,TGTGCCAGCAGCTTAGGCGCGTTTGAGGAGACCCAGTACTTC,CASSLGAFEETQYF
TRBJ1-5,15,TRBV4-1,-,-,TGCGCCAGCACCTTGGGAGGGAATAGCAATCAGCCCCAGCATTTT,CASTLGGNSNQPQHF
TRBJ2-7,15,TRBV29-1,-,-,TGCAGCGTTGTCGAGACCCATGATTCCGGCTACGAGCAGTACTTC,CSVVETHDSGYEQYF
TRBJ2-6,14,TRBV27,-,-,TGTGCCAGCACCGCGAGCTCTGGGGCCAACGTCCTGACTTTC,CASTASSGANVLTF
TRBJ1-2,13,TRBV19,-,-,TGTGCCAGTAAAGCCGGGAAAAACTATGGCTACACCTTC,CASKAGKNYGYTF
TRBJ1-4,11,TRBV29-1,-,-,TGCAGCGTTGTCGAGAATGAAAAACTGTTTTTT,CSVVENEKLFF
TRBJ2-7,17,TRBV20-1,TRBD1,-,TGCAGTGCTTACCGGGACAGGGGTACTGTCTCCCTCAACGAGCAGTACTTC,CSAYRDRGTVSLNEQYF
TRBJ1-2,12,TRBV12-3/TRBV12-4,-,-,TGTGCCAGCAGTCTCAGGGGTCAGGGCTACACCTTC,CASSLRGQGYTF
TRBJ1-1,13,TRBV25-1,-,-,TGTGCCAGCAGTGAGATAATGAACACTGAAGCTTTCTTT,CASSEIMNTEAFF
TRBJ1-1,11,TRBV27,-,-,TGTGCCAGCAGTTTCGCAAATGAAGCTTTCTTT,CASSFANEAFF
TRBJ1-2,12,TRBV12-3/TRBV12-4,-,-,TGTGCCAGCGTCACCCCGGGTAGTGGCTACACCTTC,CASVTPGSGYTF
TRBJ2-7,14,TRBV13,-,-,TGTGCCAGCAGCTTATCGGAGCGGACCTACGAGCAGTACTTC,CASSLSERTYEQYF
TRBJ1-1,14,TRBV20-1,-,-,TGCAGTGCTCTAGAGCCGGGGGGGGACACTGAAGCTTTCTTT,CSALEPGGDTEAFF
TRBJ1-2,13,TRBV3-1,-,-,TGTGCCAGCAGCCCACGGAGGGACTATGGCTACACCTTC,CASSPRRDYGYTF
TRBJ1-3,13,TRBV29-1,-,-,TGCAGCGGATGGGGGAACTCTGGAAACACCATATATTTT,CSGWGNSGNTIYF
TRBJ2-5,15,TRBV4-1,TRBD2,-,TGCGCCAGCAGCCAGACTAGCGGGGGTTGGAAGACCCAGTACTTC,CASSQTSGGWKTQYF
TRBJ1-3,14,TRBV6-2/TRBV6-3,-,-,TGTGCCAGCGGATCAACGGGGGGTGGAAACACCATATATTTT,CASGSTGGGNTIYF
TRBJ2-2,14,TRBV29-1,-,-,TGCAGCGTTGGGGACAAAGTGAACACCGGGGAGCTGTTTTTT,CSVGDKVNTGELFF
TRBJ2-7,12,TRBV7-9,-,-,TGTGCCAGCAGCTTTAGGTGGGACGAGCAGTACTTC,CASSFRWDEQYF
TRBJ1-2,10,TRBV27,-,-,TGTGCCAGCAGTTCTTCTGGCTACACCTTC,CASSSSGYTF
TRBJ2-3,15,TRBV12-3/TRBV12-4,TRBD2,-,TGTGCCAGCAGGGGACTAGCGGGGGGCATAGATACGCAGTATTTT,CASRGLAGGIDTQYF
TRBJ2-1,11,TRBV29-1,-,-,TGCAGCGTTAACACCGACAATGAGCAGTTCTTC,CSVNTDNEQFF
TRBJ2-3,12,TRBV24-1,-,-,TGTGCCACCAGTGCCTCAGGGTTTTCGCAGTATTTT,CATSASGFSQYF
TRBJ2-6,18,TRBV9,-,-,TGTGCCAGCAGCGTAGGGACTGCGGCGGAATCTGGGGCCAACGTCCTGACTTTC,CASSVGTAAESGANVLTF
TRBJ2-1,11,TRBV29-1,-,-,TGCAGCGTGTTAGGTATGAATGAGCAGTTCTTC,CSVLGMNEQFF
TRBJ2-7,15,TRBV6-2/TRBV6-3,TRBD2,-,TGTGCCAGCCGCCAAACTAGCGGGGGATCCTACGAGCAGTACTTC,CASRQTSGGSYEQYF
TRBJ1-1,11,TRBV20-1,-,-,TGCAGTGCTAGAAGGGACACTGAAGCTTTCTTT,CSARRDTEAFF
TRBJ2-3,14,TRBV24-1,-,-,TGTGCCACCAGTGAGAGGGGTGACGCAGATACGCAGTATTTT,CATSERGDADTQYF
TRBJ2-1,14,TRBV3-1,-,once,TGTGCCAGCAGCCAAGTGGGGGATAGGAATGAGCAGTTCTTC,CASSQVGDRNEQFF